Below, 27 T cell receptor beta chains from the same sample are listed, as sequenced in a study of T cells in localized non-small cell lung cancer. The protocol was immunoSEQ multiplex PCR, while the TCRdb copy is restricted to in-frame clones and leaves out a portion. The data contain around 140,000 clones, around 92% of them singletons. The sample consisted of peripheral blood, taken before any cancer treatment. All receptors derive from a female donor of 60 years or more with stage I lung adenocarcinoma.

This chain uses TRBV2 with TRBJ2-2, with TRBD2 identical over 10 bases. The CDR3 extends over 15 amino acids. Germline trimming cut 6 bases from V and 6 bases from J; bases unmatched to any gene: 7. Per the germline V gene, CDR1 is SNHLY and CDR2 is FYNNEI. CDR3: CASRFTSGMAGELFF. CDR3 coding DNA: TGTGCCAGCAGATTCACTAGCGGGATGGCCGGGGAGCTGTTTTTT.

V gene TRBV28 combines with J gene TRBJ2-7; TRBD1 matches at 11 bases. With 5 bases clipped from V and 1 base from J, the junction kept 4 bases outside the gene matches. CDR1 and CDR2 (germline): MDHEN, SYDVKM. There are 15 residues in the CDR3. The CDR3 bases are TGTGCCAGCAGTCCCCGGGACAGGGGGTCCTACGAGCAGTACTTC. Its translation: CASSPRDRGSYEQYF.

V is TRBV11-3 and J is TRBJ2-6; weak D call: TRBD2 (5 bases). V lost 3 bases and J lost 1, with 13 bases in between. There are 17 residues in the CDR3. Germline V gene sequence: CDR1 SGHNT, CDR2 YENEEA. Here the CDR3 DNA reads TGTGCCAGCAGCTTTTCTCCAGGACTTTCTGGGGCCAACGTCCTGACTTTC. Its translation: CASSFSPGLSGANVLTF. The full variable domain, with the rest looked up from reference TRBV11-3 and TRBJ2-6, is EAGVVQSPRYKIIEKKQPVAFWCNPISGHNTLYWYLQNLGQGPELLIRYENEEAVDDSQLPKDRFSAERLKGVDSTLKIQPAELGDSAVYLCASSFSPGLSGANVLTFGAGSRLTVL.

The V gene is TRBV23-1, the J gene TRBJ1-2, with a weak D call TRBD1 (6 bases). TRBV23-1 is treated as an ORF (open reading frame) with a function not yet certain. The V end was cut by 5 bases, the J end by 8 bases, with 21 bases between. CDR3 length: 15 amino acids. The CDR3, as DNA: TGCGCCAGCAGTGCCTGGGGGGAGGGGGTTACAGGCTACACCTTC. Protein product: CASSAWGEGVTGYTF.

This clone has only one observation. The junction and the germline gene differ at one end; a read error may be behind it. The chain employs TRBV6-5 and TRBJ2-7; D is undetermined. Germline CDR1 reads MNHEY; CDR2 reads SVGAGI. The CDR3 covers 16 residues. CDR3 nucleotides: TGTGCCAGCAGTAACTCGATGGGGATCAGCGCCTACGAGCAGTACTTC. Its translation: CASSNSMGISAYEQYF.

V usage is TRBV5-1 and J usage is TRBJ2-1, with 8 positions matching TRBD2. Trimming cost V 3 bases and J 2 bases; bases outside gene matches: 4. This CDR3 is built from 15 residues. Germline CDR1 SGHRS, CDR2 YFSETQ. In DNA form, the CDR3 reads TGCGCCAGCAGCTCAGCGGGAGCGACCTACAATGAGCAGTTCTTC. Translation: CASSSAGATYNEQFF.

The chain joins TRBV7-3 to TRBJ2-3; maybe TRBD2 (5 bases). Per germline, CDR1 SGHTA and CDR2 FQGTGA. V gave up 6 bases and J gave up 3 bases, with 13 bases separating them. CDR3 length equals 14 residues. CDR3 DNA: TGTGCCAGCAGTAGGACTGTTGGGACAGATACGCAGTATTTT. It translates to CASSRTVGTDTQYF.

The V and J genes are TRBV27 and TRBJ2-3; 7 nucleotides match TRBD2. Per germline, CDR1 MNHEY and CDR2 SMNVEV (reference sequence). Trimming removed 5 bases from V and 5 bases from J; junction bases left unmatched: 13. The CDR3 totals 16 residues. The CDR3 region has the DNA TGTGCCAGCAGTCTCATTGGCGGGAGAATGGAAGATACGCAGTATTTT. Protein product: CASSLIGGRMEDTQYF.

V usage is TRBV28 and J usage is TRBJ2-7; TRBD2 aligns across 10 bases. CDR1 is MDHEN and CDR2 is SYDVKM in the germline V gene. V lost 2 bases, J lost 3 bases, and 10 bases stayed unmatched. The CDR3 is 17 residues long. CDR3 region: CASSLGSLAGHYYEQYF. CDR3 nucleotides: TGTGCCAGCAGTTTAGGGTCACTAGCGGGACATTACTACGAGCAGTACTTC. The full variable domain, with the rest looked up from reference TRBV28 and TRBJ2-7, is DVKVTQSSRYLVKRTGEKVFLECVQDMDHENMFWYRQDPGLGLRLIYFSYDVKMKEKGDIPEGYSVSREKKERFSLILESASTNQTSMYLCASSLGSLAGHYYEQYFGPGTRLTVT.

The chain employs TRBV7-9 and TRBJ2-3; D is undetermined. The length of the CDR3 is 18 residues. V dropped 5 bases and J dropped 4 bases, with 25 bases sitting between them. The V gene's germline CDR1 is SEHNR and CDR2 FQNEAQ (reference sequence). The CDR3 bases are TGTGCCAGCAGCCTCAGCCGGCGGACCCTTCGGAGTCCAGATACGCAGTATTTT. It codes for CASSLSRRTLRSPDTQYF. Full variable domain (outside the CDR3, taken from reference TRBV7-9 and TRBJ2-3): DTGVSQNPRHKITKRGQNVTFRCDPISEHNRLYWYRQTLGQGPEFLTYFQNEAQLEKSRLLSDRFSAERPKGSFSTLEIQRTEQGDSAMYLCASSLSRRTLRSPDTQYFGPGTRLTVL.

This clone was found a few times. The chain employs TRBV6-5 and TRBJ1-3; D possibly corresponds to TRBD1 (5 bases). Per the germline V gene, CDR1 is MNHEY and CDR2 is SVGAGI. The germline V and J ends were trimmed by 2 bases and 4 bases, with 12 bases remaining between them. This CDR3 is built from 15 residues. For the CDR3, the DNA is TGTGCCAGCAGTTACGGTCAGGGATCCGGAAACACCATATATTTT. Amino acid sequence: CASSYGQGSGNTIYF.

The chain links TRBV9 to TRBJ2-4; D ambiguous. CDR1 and CDR2 from the germline V gene are SGDLS and YYNGEE. V shed 0 bases and J shed 0 bases, with 7 bases lying between them. The CDR3 has 15 amino acids. The CDR3 spells CASSVATLAKNIQYF. Here the CDR3 DNA reads TGTGCCAGCAGCGTAGCCACATTAGCCAAAAACATTCAGTACTTC.

This chain joins TRBV5-4 and TRBJ2-7; D tentatively reads TRBD1 or TRBD2 (5 bases each). V lost 4 bases to trimming and J lost 3 bases, with 20 bases between them. The CDR3 is 16 residues long. Germline lookup yields CDR1 SGHNT and CDR2 YYREEE (reference sequence). CDR3 sequence reads: CASSLGVSPELYEQYF. For the CDR3, the DNA is TGTGCCAGCAGCCTGGGGGTTAGCCCGGAACTCTACGAGCAGTACTTC.

The J gene is TRBJ2-1, the V gene TRBV6-1, with unresolved D. Looked up from germline, CDR1 is MNHNS and CDR2 is SASEGT. V shed 0 bases and J shed 11 bases, with 8 bases lying between them. The CDR3 covers 12 residues. CDR3 region: CASSEAETKQFF. CDR3 coding DNA: TGTGCCAGCAGTGAAGCTGAGACGAAGCAGTTCTTC.

This clone was counted a single time. J is TRBJ1-4 and V is TRBV28; 8 bases map to TRBD1. CDR3 length: 14 residues. V lost 3 bases to trimming and J lost 8 bases; unmatched junction nucleotides: 5. Germline V lookup: CDR1 MDHEN, CDR2 SYDVKM. The CDR3 nucleotides are TGTGCCAGCAGTTTCACAGGGGGACGCGAAAAACTGTTTTTT. Translation gives CASSFTGGREKLFF.

The genes are TRBV5-1 and TRBJ2-7; 12 nucleotides line up with TRBD1. The CDR3 runs 18 residues. Germline V gives CDR1 SGHRS, CDR2 YFSETQ. V gave up 1 base and J gave up 0 bases; unmatched junction bases: 8. The CDR3 bases are TGCGCCAGCAGCTTGAGGGACAGGGGGCGCCCTATCTCCTACGAGCAGTACTTC. Its translation: CASSLRDRGRPISYEQYF.

CDR3 in amino acids: CSAHSGEQFF. The CDR3 DNA sequence: TGCAGTGCCCATTCGGGTGAGCAGTTCTTC. The V call is TRBV20-1, the J call TRBJ2-1; the D is unclear. The CDR3 has 10 residues. The V end was cut by 6 bases, the J end by 9 bases, with 9 bases between. Germline CDR1 is DFQATT and CDR2 is SNEGSKA (reference sequence).

J is TRBJ2-7 and V is TRBV6-5; the match to TRBD1 covers 10 bases. V dropped 6 bases and J dropped 0; count of bases not matched to a gene: 2. This CDR3 has 14 residues. Germline V gives CDR1 MNHEY, CDR2 SVGAGI. The CDR3 sequence is CASRRDRGSYEQYF. The CDR3, as DNA: TGTGCCAGCAGAAGGGACAGGGGCTCCTACGAGCAGTACTTC.

This rearrangement joins TRBV2 to TRBJ2-1, with D unresolved. With 2 bases removed from V and 10 bases from J, the gap between germline ends came to 15 bases. This CDR3 has 14 residues. CDR1 is SNHLY and CDR2 is FYNNEI in the germline V gene. CDR3 in DNA: TGTGCCAGCAGTGAAAAGGTTCGCCCTGGGGAGCAGTTCTTC. Its protein is CASSEKVRPGEQFF.

This clone turned up a few times. The chain recombines TRBV5-1 with TRBJ1-1, with 7 nucleotides matching TRBD1. This CDR3 contains 16 residues. Per germline, CDR1 SGHRS and CDR2 YFSETQ. The V gene end was trimmed by 3 bases and the J gene end by 5 bases; junction bases not matched to a gene: 13. The CDR3 loop reads CASSSRTTGRGTEAFF. The CDR3 DNA sequence: TGCGCCAGCAGCTCCCGGACGACAGGGAGGGGGACTGAAGCTTTCTTT.

The gene calls are TRBV5-1 and TRBJ2-7; the match to TRBD2 covers 7 bases. The CDR3 totals 14 residues. J gave up 3 bases and V 3 bases, and 6 bases lay outside the gene matches. Germline loops: CDR1 SGHRS, CDR2 YFSETQ. The CDR3: CASSSSPSGYEQYF. The CDR3 DNA is TGCGCCAGCAGCTCGAGTCCTAGCGGCTACGAGCAGTACTTC.

This chain joins TRBV10-2 and TRBJ2-7; D uncertain. With 0 bases removed from V and 4 bases from J, the gap between germline ends came to 4 bases. CDR3 size: 12 residues. CDR1 is WSHSY, CDR2 SAAADI, per germline. CDR3 loop: CASSESAYEQYF. CDR3 DNA: TGCGCCAGCAGTGAGTCAGCTTACGAGCAGTACTTC.

The chain uses TRBV11-2 and TRBJ2-5; 14 bases are a match to TRBD2. Germline CDR1 and CDR2: SGHAT and FQNNGV. The trim removed 3 bases at V and 5 bases at J, leaving 8 bases unmatched. This CDR3 is 17 amino acids long. CDR3 sequence reads: CASSLGTSGRSAETQYF. The CDR3 coding sequence is TGTGCCAGCAGCTTGGGGACTAGCGGGAGATCGGCGGAGACCCAGTACTTC.

The J gene is TRBJ2-1, the V gene TRBV4-2; TRBD2 matches at 12 bases. This CDR3 has 17 amino acids. From germline, CDR1 is LGHNA and CDR2 YNFKEQ. After removal of 3 bases from V and 4 bases from J, the junction contained 7 bases not matched to a gene. CDR3 loop: CASSQSPLAGGYNEQFF. The DNA for the CDR3 is TGTGCCAGCAGCCAGAGTCCCCTAGCGGGAGGGTACAATGAGCAGTTCTTC.

The chain combines TRBV7-4 with TRBJ1-4; D not resolved. Germline values: CDR1 SGHVT, CDR2 SQSDAQ. The CDR3 totals 14 residues. V was shortened by 3 bases and J by 4 bases, with 9 bases between the two germline ends. The CDR3 region is CASSFGFDNEKLFF. The CDR3 DNA reads as TGTGCCAGCAGCTTCGGTTTTGATAATGAAAAACTGTTTTTT.

The chain employs TRBV28 and TRBJ2-5; D might be TRBD2 (6 bases). This CDR3 is 16 amino acids long. CDR1 and CDR2 from the germline V gene are MDHEN and SYDVKM. V was shortened by 2 bases and J by 7 bases, with 20 bases between the two germline ends. The CDR3 loop reads CASSLGSRDWAGTQYF. The CDR3 DNA reads as TGTGCCAGCAGTTTAGGAAGCCGGGACTGGGCGGGGACCCAGTACTTC.

The chain carries TRBV19 and TRBJ2-5; D might be TRBD1 or TRBD2, each matching 5 bases. From germline, CDR1 is LNHDA and CDR2 SQIVND (reference sequence). This CDR3 region has 12 residues. V was shortened by 3 bases and J by 5 bases, with 7 bases between the two germline ends. The CDR3 reads CASSIWGETQYF. The CDR3 DNA reads TGTGCCAGTAGTATCTGGGGGGAGACCCAGTACTTC.